This TCR beta chain was documented in a study of blood T cell repertoires in COVID-19. The trim removed 6 bases at V and 5 bases at J, leaving 3 bases unmatched. The CDR3 length is 13 residues. In the case of this clone: Additional DNA sequences in this sample encode the identical CDR3.

Profiling relied on immunoSEQ multiplex PCR, and the TCRdb table lists in-frame clones only, not all of them. There are 150,000 to 200,000 clones in the sample; roughly 84% occur only once, and 13% lies in the top ten. Membership in each cohort depended on participant-reported clinical history. The specimen was PBMCs or T cells enriched from blood (not recorded which). This clonotype was obtained from a woman aged 55 to 70 who had recovered from COVID-19. The rearrangement links TRBV12-3 or TRBV12-4 to TRBJ1-1; 10 positions match TRBD1. CDR3 sequence reads: CASSVGQGTEAFF. CDR3 DNA sequence: TGTGCCAGCAGCGTGGGACAGGGGACTGAAGCTTTCTTT.